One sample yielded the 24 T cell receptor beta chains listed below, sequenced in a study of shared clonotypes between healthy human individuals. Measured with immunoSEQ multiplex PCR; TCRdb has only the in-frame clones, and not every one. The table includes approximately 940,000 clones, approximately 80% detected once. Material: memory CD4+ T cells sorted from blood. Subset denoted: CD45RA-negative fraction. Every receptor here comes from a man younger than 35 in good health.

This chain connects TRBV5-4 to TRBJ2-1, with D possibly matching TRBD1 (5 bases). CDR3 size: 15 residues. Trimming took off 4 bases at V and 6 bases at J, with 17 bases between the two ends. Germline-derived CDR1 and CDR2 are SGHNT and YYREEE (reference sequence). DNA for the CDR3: TGTGCCAGCAGCGTCGACAGACCCGGCCTCAATGAGCAGTTCTTC. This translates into CASSVDRPGLNEQFF.

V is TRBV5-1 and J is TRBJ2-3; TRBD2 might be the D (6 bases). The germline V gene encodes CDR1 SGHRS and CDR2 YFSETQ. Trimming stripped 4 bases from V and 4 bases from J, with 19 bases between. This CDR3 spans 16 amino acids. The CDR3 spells CASSAAGLPGADTQYF. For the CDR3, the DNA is TGCGCCAGCAGCGCCGCTGGACTACCCGGAGCAGATACGCAGTATTTT.

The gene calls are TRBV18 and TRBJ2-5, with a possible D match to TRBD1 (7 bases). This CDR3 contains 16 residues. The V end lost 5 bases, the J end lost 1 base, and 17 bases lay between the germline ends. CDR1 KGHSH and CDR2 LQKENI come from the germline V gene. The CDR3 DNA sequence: TGTGCCAGCTCAGGAGGGACAGCCTACTTCCAAGAGACCCAGTACTTC. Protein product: CASSGGTAYFQETQYF.

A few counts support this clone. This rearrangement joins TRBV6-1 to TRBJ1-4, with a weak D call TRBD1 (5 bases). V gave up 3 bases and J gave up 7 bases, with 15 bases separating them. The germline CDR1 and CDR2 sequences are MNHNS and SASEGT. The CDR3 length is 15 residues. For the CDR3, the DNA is TGTGCCAGCAGTGACCCGGGCCTCGGGGGTGAAAAACTGTTTTTT. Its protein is CASSDPGLGGEKLFF.

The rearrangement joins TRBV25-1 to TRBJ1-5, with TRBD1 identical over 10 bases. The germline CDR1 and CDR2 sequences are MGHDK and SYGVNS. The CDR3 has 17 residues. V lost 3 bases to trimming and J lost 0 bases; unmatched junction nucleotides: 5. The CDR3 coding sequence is TGTGCCAGCAGTGAGGGCGACAGGGGGCTTAGCAATCAGCCCCAGCATTTT. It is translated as CASSEGDRGLSNQPQHF.

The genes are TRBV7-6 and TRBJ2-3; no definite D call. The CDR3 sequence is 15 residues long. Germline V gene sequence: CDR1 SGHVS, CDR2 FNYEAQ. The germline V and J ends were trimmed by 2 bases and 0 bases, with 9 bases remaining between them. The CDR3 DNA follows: TGTGCCAGCAGCTTATACGGAACTAGCACAGATACGCAGTATTTT. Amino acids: CASSLYGTSTDTQYF.

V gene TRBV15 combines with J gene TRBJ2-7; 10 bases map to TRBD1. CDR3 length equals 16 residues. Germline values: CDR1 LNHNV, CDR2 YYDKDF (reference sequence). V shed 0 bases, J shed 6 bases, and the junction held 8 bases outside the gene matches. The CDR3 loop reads CATSRDRTGGTGEQYF. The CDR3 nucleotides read TGTGCCACCAGCAGAGATCGGACAGGGGGTACGGGCGAGCAGTACTTC.

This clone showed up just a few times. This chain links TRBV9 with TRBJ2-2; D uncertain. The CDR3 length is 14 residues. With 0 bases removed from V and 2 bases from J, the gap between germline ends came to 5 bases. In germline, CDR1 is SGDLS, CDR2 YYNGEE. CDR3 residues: CASSVAANTGELFF. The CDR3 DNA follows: TGTGCCAGCAGCGTAGCTGCTAACACCGGGGAGCTGTTTTTT.

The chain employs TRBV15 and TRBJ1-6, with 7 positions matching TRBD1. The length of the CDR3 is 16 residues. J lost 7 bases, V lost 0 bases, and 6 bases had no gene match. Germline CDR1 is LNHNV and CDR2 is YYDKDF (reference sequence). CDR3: CATSRDPGQSNSPLHF. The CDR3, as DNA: TGTGCCACCAGCAGAGACCCGGGACAGTCGAATTCACCCCTCCACTTT.

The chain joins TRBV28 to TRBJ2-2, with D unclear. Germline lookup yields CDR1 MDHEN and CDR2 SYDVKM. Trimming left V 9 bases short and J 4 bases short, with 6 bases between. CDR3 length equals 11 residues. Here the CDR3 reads CASTSTGELFF. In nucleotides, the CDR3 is TGTGCCAGTACTTCCACCGGGGAGCTGTTTTTT.

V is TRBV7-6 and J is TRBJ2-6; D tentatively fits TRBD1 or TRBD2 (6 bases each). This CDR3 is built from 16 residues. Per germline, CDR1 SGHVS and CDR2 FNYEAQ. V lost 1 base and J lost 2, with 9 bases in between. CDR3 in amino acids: CASSLGGGPGANVLTF. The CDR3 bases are TGTGCCAGCAGCTTAGGTGGGGGGCCTGGGGCCAACGTCCTGACTTTC.

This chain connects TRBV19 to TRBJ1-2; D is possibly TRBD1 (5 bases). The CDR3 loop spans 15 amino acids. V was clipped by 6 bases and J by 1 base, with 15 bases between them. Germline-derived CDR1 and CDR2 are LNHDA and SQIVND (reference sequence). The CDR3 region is CASSQTGTGNYGYTF. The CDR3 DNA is TGTGCCAGTAGCCAAACCGGGACGGGTAACTATGGCTACACCTTC.

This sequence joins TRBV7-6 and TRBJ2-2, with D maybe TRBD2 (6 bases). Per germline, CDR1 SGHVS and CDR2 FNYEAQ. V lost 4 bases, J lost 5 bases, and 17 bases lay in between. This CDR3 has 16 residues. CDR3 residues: CASSSIMGGGTGELFF. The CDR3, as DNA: TGTGCCAGCAGCTCCATAATGGGGGGAGGTACCGGGGAGCTGTTTTTT. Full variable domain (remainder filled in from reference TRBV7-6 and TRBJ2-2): GAGVSQSPRYKVTKRGQDVALRCDPISGHVSLYWYRQALGQGPEFLTYFNYEAQQDKSGLPNDRFSAERPEGSISTLTIQRTEQRDSAMYRCASSSIMGGGTGELFFGEGSRLTVL.

CDR3: CASSLTGGMNTEAFF. DNA of the CDR3: TGTGCCAGCAGCTTGACAGGGGGCATGAACACTGAAGCTTTCTTT. V and J are TRBV7-9 and TRBJ1-1; 10 nucleotides align to TRBD1. The CDR3 consists of 15 residues. V shed 3 bases and J 0 bases; nucleotides not matched to a gene: 1. Germline loops: CDR1 SEHNR, CDR2 FQNEAQ (reference sequence).

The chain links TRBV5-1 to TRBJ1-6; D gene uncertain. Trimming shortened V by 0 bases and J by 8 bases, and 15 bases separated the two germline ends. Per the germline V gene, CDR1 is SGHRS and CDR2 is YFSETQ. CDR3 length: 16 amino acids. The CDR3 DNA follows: TGCGCCAGCAGCTTGGAGCCGAAGAGGTCTGATTCACCCCTCCACTTT. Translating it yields CASSLEPKRSDSPLHF. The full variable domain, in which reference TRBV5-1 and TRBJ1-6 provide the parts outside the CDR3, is KAGVTQTPRYLIKTRGQQVTLSCSPISGHRSVSWYQQTPGQGLQFLFEYFSETQRNKGNFPGRFSGRQFSNSRSEMNVSTLELGDSALYLCASSLEPKRSDSPLHFGNGTRLTVT.

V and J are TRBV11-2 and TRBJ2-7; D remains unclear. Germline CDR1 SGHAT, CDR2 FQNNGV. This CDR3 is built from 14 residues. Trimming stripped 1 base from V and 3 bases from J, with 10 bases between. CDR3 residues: CASSLGPTFYEQYF. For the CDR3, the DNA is TGTGCCAGCAGCTTAGGGCCTACGTTCTACGAGCAGTACTTC.

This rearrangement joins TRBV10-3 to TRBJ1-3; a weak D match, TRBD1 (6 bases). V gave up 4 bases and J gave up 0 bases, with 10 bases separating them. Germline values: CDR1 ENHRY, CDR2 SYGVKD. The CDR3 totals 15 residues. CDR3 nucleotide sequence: TGTGCCATCAGTGGTTTGACAGGCTCTGGAAACACCATATATTTT. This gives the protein CAISGLTGSGNTIYF.

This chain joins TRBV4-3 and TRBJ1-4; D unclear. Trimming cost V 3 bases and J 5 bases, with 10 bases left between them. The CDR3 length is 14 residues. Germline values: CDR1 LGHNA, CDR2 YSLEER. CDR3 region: CASSQERENEKLFF. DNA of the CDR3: TGCGCCAGCAGCCAGGAGCGGGAAAATGAAAAACTGTTTTTT.

The DNA of the CDR3 is TGTGCCAGCAGCCCCCGCGGGGAGGATCAGCCCCAGCATTTT. Translated, it gives CASSPRGEDQPQHF. This sequence joins TRBV7-9 and TRBJ1-5; D ambiguous. The V end was cut by 5 bases, the J end by 5 bases, with 13 bases between. The CDR3 contains 14 residues. CDR1 is SEHNR, CDR2 FQNEAQ, per germline (reference sequence). The entire variable domain, with the rest obtained from reference TRBV7-9 and TRBJ1-5, is as follows: DTGVSQNPRHKITKRGQNVTFRCDPISEHNRLYWYRQTLGQGPEFLTYFQNEAQLEKSRLLSDRFSAERPKGSFSTLEIQRTEQGDSAMYLCASSPRGEDQPQHFGDGTRLSIL.

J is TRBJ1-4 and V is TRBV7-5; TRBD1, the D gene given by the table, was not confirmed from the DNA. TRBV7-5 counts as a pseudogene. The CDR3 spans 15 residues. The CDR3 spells CARSLEGTGERKLFF. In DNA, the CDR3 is TGTGCCAGAAGCTTAGAAGGGACAGGGGAACGGAAACTGTTTTTT.

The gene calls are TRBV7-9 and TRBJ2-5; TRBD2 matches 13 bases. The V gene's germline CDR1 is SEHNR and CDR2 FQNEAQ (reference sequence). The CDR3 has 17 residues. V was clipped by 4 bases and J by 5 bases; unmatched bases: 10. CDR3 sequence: CASSSRTSGRGRETQYF. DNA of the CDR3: TGTGCCAGCAGCTCCCGGACTAGCGGGAGAGGTCGGGAGACCCAGTACTTC.

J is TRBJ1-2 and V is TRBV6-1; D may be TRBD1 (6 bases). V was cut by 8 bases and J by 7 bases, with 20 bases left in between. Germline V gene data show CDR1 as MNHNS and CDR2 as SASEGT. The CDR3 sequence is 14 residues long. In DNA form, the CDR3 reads TGTGCCAGCCTCGTAACTGCAGGGGTTGGTGGCTACACCTTC. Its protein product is CASLVTAGVGGYTF.

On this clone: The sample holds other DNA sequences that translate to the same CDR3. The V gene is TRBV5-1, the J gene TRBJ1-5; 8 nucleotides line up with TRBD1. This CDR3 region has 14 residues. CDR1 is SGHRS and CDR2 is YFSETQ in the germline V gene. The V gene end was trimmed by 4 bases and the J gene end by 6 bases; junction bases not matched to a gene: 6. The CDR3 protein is CASSPGQGGQPQHF. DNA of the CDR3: TGCGCCAGCAGCCCCGGACAGGGTGGTCAGCCCCAGCATTTT.

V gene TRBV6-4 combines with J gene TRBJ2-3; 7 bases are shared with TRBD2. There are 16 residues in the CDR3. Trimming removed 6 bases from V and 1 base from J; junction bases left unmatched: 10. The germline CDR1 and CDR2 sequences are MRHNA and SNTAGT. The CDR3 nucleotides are TGTGCCAGCAGCCTCGGGACTAACCCTGGCACAGATACGCAGTATTTT. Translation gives CASSLGTNPGTDTQYF.